The rows below give T cell receptor beta chains drawn from one sample of a study of cytomegalovirus exposure and HLA in healthy donors. Produced via immunoSEQ multiplex PCR; TCRdb's table is partial and in-frame only. Among under 200,000 clones listed, approximately 85% were seen once. Sample: PBMCs. The receptors were sampled from a man aged 30-40 years in good health and CMV-seropositive. Both conserved end residues are part of each CDR3.

V,J,CDR3
TRBV7-9,TRBJ2-3,CASSLGLAGSGDTQYF
TRBV7-9,TRBJ2-3,CSSSFGTGEADTQYF
TRBV6-6,TRBJ2-7,CASSRNRDTYEQYF
TRBV7-8,TRBJ1-1,CASSLVRDWGGRTEAFF
TRBV19,TRBJ1-5,CASEGQGAQPQHF
TRBV7-2,TRBJ2-1,CASSPNWGGGVNEQFF
TRBV9,TRBJ2-2,CASSPSTPWTSGSIGELFF
TRBV7-9,TRBJ2-7,CSSSLAQGAAYEQYF
TRBV13,TRBJ1-1,CASSFLGSTEAFF
TRBV7-9,TRBJ2-7,CASSSTGMNEQYF
TRBV19,TRBJ1-5,CASLQGGEVSNQPQHF
TRBV28,TRBJ2-4,CASSLGRPLAKNIQYF
TRBV6-6,TRBJ1-1,CASSYDRSTAEAFF
TRBV2,TRBJ2-3,CASSAPLRGDSTDTQYF
TRBV5-1,TRBJ1-1,CASSLEVTMNTEAFF